This T cell receptor beta chain was documented in a study of molecular identifiers for immune sequencing clone quantification. Trimming took 0 bases from V and 6 from J, leaving 8 bases between them. This CDR3 contains 14 residues. The germline gives CDR1 SEHNR, CDR2 FQNEAQ (reference sequence). Methods described previously, with TCR primers listed, were used for bulk TCR libraries. TCRdb used MiXCR to reprocess the PCR reads, holding one entry per CDR3 protein. The repertoire has approximately 100,000 distinct CDR3 sequences, roughly a third of them found once; the top ten carry around 4.2%. A CD8+CD4-CCR7+CD45RA+ phenotype served as the sorting definition for naive CD8 T cells. As to this clonotype: Its antigen remains unidentified. This sequence may be a read error, since a much larger clone differs from it by one base.

Points from the study as a whole: Highly expanded clone sizes could end up underestimated if a barcode were shared by identical TCR molecules. More than 97% of effector molecules, versus under 1% of naive-cell molecules, belonged to clones above 20 RNA copies.

The source material was naive CD8+ T cells from blood, with Jurkat cell RNA spiked in. Subset in this sample: FACS-sorted CD8+CD4-CCR7+CD45RA+ naive T cells. V usage is TRBV7-9 and J usage is TRBJ2-2; D remains unclear. The clonotype was recovered from a human donor in good health. Some libraries in this study had Jurkat cell RNA spiked in. The CDR3: CASSLASLAGELFF. The DNA of the CDR3 is TGTGCCAGCAGCTTAGCAAGCCTAGCCGGGGAGCTGTTTTTT.